These 20 T cell receptor beta chains originate from one sample sequenced in a study of blood T cell repertoires in COVID-19. Sequencing was performed with immunoSEQ multiplex PCR; in TCRdb, only in-frame clones are kept and a portion is missing. The sample yields about 150,000 clones, about nine tenths seen once. Sequencing input: PBMCs or T cells enriched from blood (not recorded which). Receptor source: a woman aged 40 to 55 who had been exposed to COVID-19.

The chain links TRBV28 to TRBJ2-7, with 7 bases aligning to TRBD2. The CDR3 totals 15 residues. The germline CDR1 and CDR2 sequences are MDHEN and SYDVKM. Trimming at V came to 3 bases and at J to 0 bases, leaving 5 bases not matched to a gene. CDR3 nucleotides: TGTGCCAGCAGTTTGGGGGGGGTTCACTCCTACGAGCAGTACTTC. Translation: CASSLGGVHSYEQYF.

V usage is TRBV19 and J usage is TRBJ1-5; 12 bases map to TRBD1. Looked up from germline, CDR1 is LNHDA and CDR2 is SQIVND (reference sequence). This CDR3 spans 16 amino acids. With V trimmed by 5 bases and J by 4 bases, 6 bases remained unmatched. The CDR3 reads CASSPQGQGANQPQHF. The CDR3 DNA follows: TGTGCCAGTAGTCCACAGGGACAGGGGGCAAATCAGCCCCAGCATTTT.

The chain employs TRBV6-5 and TRBJ1-2; no firm D call. Germline CDR1 is MNHEY and CDR2 is SVGAGI. The V and J ends lost 0 bases and 1 base respectively, with 6 bases between them. This CDR3 is built from 14 residues. The CDR3 bases are TGTGCCAGCAGTTACTCGAGGGATAACTATGGCTACACCTTC. It specifies CASSYSRDNYGYTF.

The V and J genes are TRBV18 and TRBJ1-5; 7 bases map to TRBD1. In germline, CDR1 is KGHSH, CDR2 LQKENI. V shed 3 bases, J shed 3 bases, and the junction held 11 bases outside the gene matches. The CDR3 length is 17 residues. CDR3 coding DNA: TGTGCCAGCTCACCGGGCGTTGGGACAGCCCTCAATCAGCCCCAGCATTTT. Residues: CASSPGVGTALNQPQHF.

The chain carries TRBV28 and TRBJ1-1; D is undetermined. Germline V CDR1 and CDR2: MDHEN, SYDVKM. The V and J ends lost 4 bases and 5 bases respectively, with 5 bases between them. The CDR3 extends over 11 amino acids. The CDR3 DNA sequence: TGTGCCAGCAGTTCCCAGACTGAAGCTTTCTTT. Amino acid sequence: CASSSQTEAFF. The variable domain in full, completed from reference TRBV28 and TRBJ1-1, reads DVKVTQSSRYLVKRTGEKVFLECVQDMDHENMFWYRQDPGLGLRLIYFSYDVKMKEKGDIPEGYSVSREKKERFSLILESASTNQTSMYLCASSSQTEAFFGQGTRLTVV.

The CDR3 protein is CASSSPEGQYF. Written as DNA, the CDR3 is TGTGCCAGCAGTTCACCCGAGGGGCAGTATTTT. The chain couples TRBV6-5 to TRBJ2-3; a weak D match, TRBD2 (5 bases). Per the germline V gene, CDR1 is MNHEY and CDR2 is SVGAGI. Trimming removed 4 bases at V and 11 bases at J, with 10 bases between. The CDR3 extends over 11 amino acids.

The genes are TRBV11-2 and TRBJ1-5; D is ambiguous. The ends were cut back, 3 bases at V and 8 bases at J, with 11 bases in the middle. Germline assignment: CDR1 SGHAT and CDR2 FQNNGV. The CDR3 is 13 residues long. CDR3 in DNA: TGTGCCAGCAGCTTGGGAGATTGGGAGCCCCAGCATTTT. Its protein product is CASSLGDWEPQHF.

A few counts support this clone. The chain links TRBV27 to TRBJ2-3, with 7 bases fitting TRBD1. Germline CDR1 and CDR2: MNHEY and SMNVEV (reference sequence). The junction had 4 bases not matched to a gene; V was cut back by 2 bases and J by 2 bases. The CDR3 runs 15 residues. The DNA of the CDR3 is TGTGCCAGCAGTTTAGGGGGACAGACCACAGATACGCAGTATTTT. Encoded protein: CASSLGGQTTDTQYF.

This rearrangement joins TRBV14 to TRBJ1-4; no firm D call. This CDR3 is 13 amino acids long. Germline V CDR1 and CDR2: SGHDN, FVKESK. Trimming cost V 2 bases and J 3 bases, with 4 bases left between them. The CDR3 bases are TGTGCCAGCAGCCAAAGAGCTAATGAAAAACTGTTTTTT. Translating gives CASSQRANEKLFF.

The V and J genes are TRBV29-1 and TRBJ2-4; 7 nucleotides line up with TRBD1. Germline V gives CDR1 SQVTM, CDR2 ANQGSEA. The V and J ends lost 7 bases and 15 bases, in that order; junction bases with no gene match: 21. The CDR3 is 14 amino acids. This chain's CDR3 is CSAETGQPAPELYF. For the CDR3, the DNA is TGCAGCGCCGAAACGGGACAGCCCGCCCCGGAACTGTACTTC.

The chain couples TRBV5-4 to TRBJ2-3; tentative D call: TRBD1 (6 bases). The CDR3 runs 14 residues. Germline V gene lookup returns CDR1 SGHNT and CDR2 YYREEE (reference sequence). The ends were cut back, 3 bases at V and 4 bases at J, with 12 bases in the middle. This chain's CDR3 is CASSSTGIADTQYF. In DNA form, the CDR3 reads TGTGCCAGCAGCTCCACAGGGATCGCAGATACGCAGTATTTT.

This chain joins TRBV9 and TRBJ1-6, with D possibly matching TRBD1 (5 bases). The germline CDR1 and CDR2 sequences are SGDLS and YYNGEE. Deletions cut 0 bases from V and 7 bases from J, with 5 bases between. CDR3 size: 13 residues. The CDR3 nucleotides read TGTGCCAGCAGCGTAGAGGGGAATTCACCCCTCCACTTT. This gives the protein CASSVEGNSPLHF.

The chain joins TRBV27 to TRBJ2-7, with a possible D match to TRBD2 (6 bases). CDR3 length: 14 amino acids. Trimming left V 0 bases short and J 4 bases short, with 10 bases between. The germline V gene has CDR1 MNHEY and CDR2 SMNVEV (reference sequence). CDR3: CASSLSAGFYEQYF. CDR3 coding DNA: TGTGCCAGCAGTTTATCAGCGGGTTTTTACGAGCAGTACTTC.

The rearrangement joins TRBV6-5 to TRBJ2-7; no clear D. Between the trimmed V and J ends, which lost 2 bases and 0 bases, there was a span of 5 bases. This CDR3 comprises 13 residues. Germline V gene data show CDR1 as MNHEY and CDR2 as SVGAGI. This CDR3 is CASSYKSSYEQYF. The CDR3 region has the DNA TGTGCCAGCAGTTACAAGAGCTCCTACGAGCAGTACTTC.

The V call is TRBV27, the J call TRBJ1-3, with D perhaps matching TRBD1 (6 bases). Trimming shortened V by 8 bases and J by 3 bases, and 14 bases separated the two germline ends. Germline V gene lookup returns CDR1 MNHEY and CDR2 SMNVEV (reference sequence). The CDR3 is made up of 14 amino acids. The CDR3 loop is CASSYAGDGNTIYF. CDR3 DNA sequence: TGTGCCAGCTCATACGCAGGGGATGGAAACACCATATATTTT.

The chain couples TRBV10-3 to TRBJ1-1, with D unclear. The CDR3 is made up of 14 amino acids. With 6 bases removed from V and 1 base from J, the gap between germline ends came to 12 bases. CDR1 is ENHRY and CDR2 is SYGVKD in the germline V gene. The CDR3 coding sequence is TGTGCCATCAGACAGCGGGAGTCGAACACTGAAGCTTTCTTT. Its protein is CAIRQRESNTEAFF.

J is TRBJ2-7 and V is TRBV13, with 9 bases fitting TRBD1. The CDR3 consists of 15 residues. Germline V gene sequence: CDR1 PRHDT, CDR2 FYEKMQ (reference sequence). The V segment lost 5 bases and the J segment 0 bases; nucleotides outside the gene matches: 5. In nucleotides, the CDR3 is TGTGCCAGCAGCAAGGGGACAGGGTCCTCCTACGAGCAGTACTTC. It translates to CASSKGTGSSYEQYF.

V is TRBV6-5 and J is TRBJ1-4; D might be TRBD1 (5 bases). Per the germline V gene, CDR1 is MNHEY and CDR2 is SVGAGI. The CDR3 is 14 amino acids. The ends were cut back, 6 bases at V and 6 bases at J, with 14 bases in the middle. CDR3 loop: CASSYRGEYEKLFF. Written as DNA, the CDR3 is TGTGCCAGCAGCTACCGGGGGGAATATGAAAAACTGTTTTTT.

The rearrangement uses TRBV4-1 and TRBJ2-1, with D possibly being TRBD1 (6 bases). The CDR3 consists of 19 residues. The germline V gene has CDR1 MGHRA and CDR2 YSYEKL. V shed 1 base and J shed 2 bases, with 21 bases lying between them. Written as DNA, the CDR3 is TGCGCCAGCAGCCAAGCCCGTATCGCGCAGGGGTTGCCCTACAATGAGCAGTTCTTC. It specifies CASSQARIAQGLPYNEQFF.

The chain carries TRBV18 and TRBJ1-3; D is unclear. Germline CDR1 and CDR2: KGHSH and LQKENI. V lost 6 bases and J lost 1, with 10 bases in between. This CDR3 comprises 14 residues. The CDR3 DNA follows: TGTGCCAGCTCCCTATCGGAGTCTGGAAACACCATATATTTT. Translating gives CASSLSESGNTIYF.